This T cell receptor beta chain was sequenced during a study of radiotherapy plus CTLA-4 blockade in lung cancer. Study context: In roughly 19% of patients, objective responses were seen; approximately 30% had disease control. Regarding the study as a whole: How blood T cell clones changed early, along with interferon-beta, reportedly forecast response best. Peripheral blood showed expansion of tumor-derived TCR clones after radiotherapy and ipilimumab.

Focal radiation was given together with CTLA-4 blockade (ipilimumab) to patients with chemo-refractory metastatic non-small-cell lung cancer. The V and J ends lost 3 bases and 1 base, in that order; junction bases with no gene match: 2. CDR3 length equals 14 residues. Per the germline V gene, CDR1 is SGHTA and CDR2 is FQGNSA. Worth noting for this clone: Its antigen is as yet unknown.

TCRdb's copy holds only in-frame clones and misses some; the assay was immunoSEQ multiplex PCR. Here the sample spans 35,000 or so clones, 75% to 90% being singletons. Sequenced material: peripheral blood, taken from a patient treated with radiotherapy plus ipilimumab. The rearrangement links TRBV7-2 to TRBJ1-1, with 7 bases lining up with TRBD1. This TCR was sampled from a human donor with non-small cell lung cancer who had stable disease on radiotherapy plus ipilimumab. The CDR3 coding sequence is TGTGCCAGCAGCTTGACAGGGCCGAACACTGAAGCTTTCTTT. Its translation: CASSLTGPNTEAFF. The whole variable domain, remainder taken from reference TRBV7-2 and TRBJ1-1, is GAGVSQSPSNKVTEKGKDVELRCDPISGHTALYWYRQSLGQGLEFLIYFQGNSAPDKSGLPSDRFSAERTGGSVSTLTIQRTQQEDSAVYLCASSLTGPNTEAFFGQGTRLTVV.